This T cell receptor (beta chain) was sequenced during a study of cytomegalovirus exposure and HLA in healthy donors. On this clone: Its antigen is not identified.

Researchers ran the PCR with 60 Vbeta and 13 Jbeta primers. Produced via immunoSEQ multiplex PCR; TCRdb's table is partial and in-frame only. Of approximately 260,000 clones in the sample, roughly 91% were seen once. Study-wide findings and caveats: More clonal expansion characterized HLA-associated TCR beta chains than equally common others in a later analysis. Later analysis demonstrated an association between a missense DCLRE1C variant and TCR beta V- and J-gene trimming.

The TCR sequence derives from a girl aged 2 to 10 in good health and CMV-seronegative. Sequences were obtained from PBMCs.

The CDR3 coding sequence is TGCAGCGGGATTAAGGGGGCGGGAGGCTACACCTTC. Translated: CSGIKGAGGYTF. The chain is built from TRBV29-1 and TRBJ1-2, with TRBD1 matching over 7 bases. The CDR3 spans 12 residues. V dropped 7 bases and J dropped 8; count of bases not matched to a gene: 10. Germline V gives CDR1 SQVTM, CDR2 ANQGSEA.